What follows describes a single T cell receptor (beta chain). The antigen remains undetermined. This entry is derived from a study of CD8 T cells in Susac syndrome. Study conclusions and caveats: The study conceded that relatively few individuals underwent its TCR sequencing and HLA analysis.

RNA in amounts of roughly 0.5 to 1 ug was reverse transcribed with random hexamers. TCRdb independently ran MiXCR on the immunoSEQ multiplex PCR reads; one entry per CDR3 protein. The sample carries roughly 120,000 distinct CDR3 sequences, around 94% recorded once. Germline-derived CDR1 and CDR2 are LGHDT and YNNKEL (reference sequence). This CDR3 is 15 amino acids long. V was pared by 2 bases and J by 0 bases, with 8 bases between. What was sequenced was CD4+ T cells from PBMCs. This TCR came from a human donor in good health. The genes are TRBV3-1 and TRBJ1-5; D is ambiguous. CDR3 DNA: TGTGCCAGCAGCCAAAAAGCGCATAGCAATCAGCCCCAGCATTTT. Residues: CASSQKAHSNQPQHF. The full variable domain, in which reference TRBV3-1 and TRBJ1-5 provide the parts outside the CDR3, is DTAVSQTPKYLVTQMGNDKSIKCEQNLGHDTMYWYKQDSKKFLKIMFSYNNKELIINETVPNRFSPKSPDKAHLNLHINSLELGDSAVYFCASSQKAHSNQPQHFGDGTRLSIL.